These 14 T cell receptor beta chains came from one sample sequenced in a study of lymphopenia after photon versus proton radiotherapy. Here immunoSEQ multiplex PCR was the method, and the copy in TCRdb shows in-frame clones only, minus some. This sample carries some 4,800 clones, 88% of them seen once, and the ten largest clones take about a sixth. The starting material was peripheral blood, obtained from a patient treated with photon-based radiotherapy. These receptors came from a man aged 25 to 40 with gastric cancer.

This chain connects TRBV19 to TRBJ2-7, with 14 bases lining up with TRBD2. The CDR3 runs to 18 residues. V shed 3 bases and J 0 bases; nucleotides not matched to a gene: 7. Looked up from germline, CDR1 is LNHDA and CDR2 is SQIVND (reference sequence). The DNA for the CDR3 is TGTGCCAGTAGTATGGAGGGACTAGCGGGGGACCTCTCCTACGAGCAGTACTTC. Translated: CASSMEGLAGDLSYEQYF.

In DNA form, the CDR3 reads TGCGCCAGCAGCCAAGGGGGACTAGTGGGAACCTACGAGCAGTACTTC. As protein: CASSQGGLVGTYEQYF. The rearrangement links TRBV4-1 to TRBJ2-7; TRBD2 agrees at 8 bases. This CDR3 is 16 amino acids long. V gave up 1 base and J gave up 2 bases; unmatched junction bases: 7. Per the germline V gene, CDR1 is MGHRA and CDR2 is YSYEKL.

This clone was seen only once. V usage is TRBV27 and J usage is TRBJ2-7; tentative D call: TRBD1 (6 bases). V shed 6 bases and J shed 10 bases, with 13 bases lying between them. This CDR3 contains 11 residues. Germline CDR1 and CDR2: MNHEY and SMNVEV (reference sequence). The CDR3 sequence: CASRGQGPQYF. The CDR3 coding sequence is TGTGCCAGCAGGGGCCAGGGGCCCCAGTACTTC.

CDR3: CATTKRSSYEQYF. As DNA, the CDR3 is TGTGCCACGACCAAGCGGAGCTCCTACGAGCAGTACTTC. The J gene is TRBJ2-7, the V gene TRBV6-1, with TRBD2 as a possible D gene (5 bases). CDR3 length: 13 amino acids. CDR1 MNHNS and CDR2 SASEGT come from the germline V gene. Trimming pared 10 bases from V and 0 bases from J, leaving 13 bases between.

The V gene is TRBV28, the J gene TRBJ1-3; 7 bases fit TRBD1. This CDR3 spans 14 amino acids. Trimming at V came to 7 bases and at J to 4 bases, leaving 7 bases not matched to a gene. Germline V lookup: CDR1 MDHEN, CDR2 SYDVKM. CDR3: CASNPQGQGNTIYF. In DNA form, the CDR3 reads TGTGCCAGCAACCCACAGGGGCAAGGAAACACCATATATTTT.

The rearrangement links TRBV28 to TRBJ2-1, with D hard to call. V was cut by 7 bases and J by 0 bases, with 7 bases left in between. The CDR3 extends over 13 amino acids. From germline, CDR1 is MDHEN and CDR2 SYDVKM. The CDR3 is CASMAPSYNEQFF. In DNA, the CDR3 is TGTGCCAGCATGGCACCCTCCTACAATGAGCAGTTCTTC.

The CDR3 DNA sequence: TGTGCCAGCAGCTTAGGAGGGGCGCAGTTAGATACGCAGTATTTT. Protein sequence: CASSLGGAQLDTQYF. The chain is built from TRBV7-6 and TRBJ2-3; either TRBD1 or TRBD2 may fit D (5 bases each). Germline CDR1 reads SGHVS; CDR2 reads FNYEAQ. This CDR3 is 15 amino acids long. The ends were cut back, 1 base at V and 5 bases at J, with 13 bases in the middle.

V gene TRBV11-2 combines with J gene TRBJ1-1; 10 bases map to TRBD1. The CDR3 contains 14 residues. Trimming at V came to 5 bases and at J to 5 bases, leaving 5 bases not matched to a gene. CDR1 and CDR2 (germline): SGHAT, FQNNGV. The CDR3 region has the DNA TGTGCCAGCAGCACAGGACAGGGGGGGACTGAAGCTTTCTTT. It translates to CASSTGQGGTEAFF.

The rearrangement joins TRBV10-3 to TRBJ2-1, with TRBD1 matching over 10 bases. The V gene end was trimmed by 5 bases and the J gene end by 4 bases; junction bases not matched to a gene: 14. The CDR3 loop spans 18 amino acids. Looked up from germline, CDR1 is ENHRY and CDR2 is SYGVKD. This CDR3 reads CAISPSQGQGISYNEQFF. In DNA, the CDR3 is TGTGCCATCAGTCCGAGTCAGGGACAGGGGATAAGTTACAATGAGCAGTTCTTC.

The chain combines TRBV29-1 with TRBJ2-3, with TRBD2 matching 14 bases. Germline assignment: CDR1 SQVTM and CDR2 ANQGSEA. This CDR3 has 14 amino acids. V shed 7 bases, J shed 4 bases, and the junction held 4 bases outside the gene matches. DNA for the CDR3: TGCAGCGCGGCGGGACTAGCGGGAGCAGATACGCAGTATTTT. Translated, it gives CSAAGLAGADTQYF.

The gene calls are TRBV11-3 and TRBJ2-7; 9 nucleotides align to TRBD1. In germline, CDR1 is SGHNT, CDR2 YENEEA. The CDR3 consists of 15 residues. V shed 2 bases and J 2 bases; nucleotides not matched to a gene: 4. The DNA for the CDR3 is TGTGCCAGCAGCTTAAGGGGGACAGGGCCCTACGAGCAGTACTTC. It yields the protein CASSLRGTGPYEQYF.

This chain links TRBV7-9 with TRBJ2-7; 8 nucleotides agree with TRBD1. Germline values: CDR1 SEHNR, CDR2 FQNEAQ (reference sequence). This CDR3 is built from 15 residues. V shed 5 bases and J 1 base; nucleotides not matched to a gene: 7. The CDR3 is CASSARQGISYEQYF. For the CDR3, the DNA is TGTGCCAGCAGCGCTCGACAGGGGATTTCCTACGAGCAGTACTTC.

This chain joins TRBV9 and TRBJ2-3; D gene uncertain. The germline CDR1 and CDR2 sequences are SGDLS and YYNGEE. The CDR3 is made up of 13 amino acids. V was pared by 4 bases and J by 2 bases, with 8 bases between. CDR3 region: CASSLRITDTQYF. CDR3 nucleotide sequence: TGTGCCAGCAGCCTTCGTATCACAGATACGCAGTATTTT.

The V and J genes are TRBV5-5 and TRBJ1-1; TRBD1 is a possible D gene (6 bases). Trimming took 1 base from V and 1 from J, leaving 11 bases between them. The CDR3 runs to 15 residues. The V gene's germline CDR1 is SGHKS and CDR2 YYEKEE (reference sequence). CDR3 DNA sequence: TGTGCCAGCAGCTTGTCGGCACAGGGGAACACTGAAGCTTTCTTT. It yields the protein CASSLSAQGNTEAFF.